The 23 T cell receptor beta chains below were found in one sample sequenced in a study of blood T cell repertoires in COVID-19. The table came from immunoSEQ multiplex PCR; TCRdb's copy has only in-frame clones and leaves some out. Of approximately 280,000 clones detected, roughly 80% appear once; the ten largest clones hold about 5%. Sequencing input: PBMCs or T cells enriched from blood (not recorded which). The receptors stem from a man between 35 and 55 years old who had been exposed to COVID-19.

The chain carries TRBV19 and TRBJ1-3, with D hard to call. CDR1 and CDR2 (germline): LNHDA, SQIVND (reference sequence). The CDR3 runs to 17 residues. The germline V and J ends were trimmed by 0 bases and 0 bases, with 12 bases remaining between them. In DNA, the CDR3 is TGTGCCAGTAGTATAGACCCATCGTGGAGCTCTGGAAACACCATATATTTT. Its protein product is CASSIDPSWSSGNTIYF.

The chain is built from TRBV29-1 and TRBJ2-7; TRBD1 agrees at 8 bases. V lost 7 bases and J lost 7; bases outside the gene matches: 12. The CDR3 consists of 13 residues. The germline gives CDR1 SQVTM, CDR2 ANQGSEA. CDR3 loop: CSGRQGPDQEQYF. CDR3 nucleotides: TGCAGCGGGCGACAGGGGCCGGATCAGGAGCAGTACTTC.

The CDR3 here is CASSYSPWDTLNTEAFF. The CDR3 DNA is TGTGCCAGCAGTTATAGCCCCTGGGACACTCTGAACACTGAAGCTTTCTTT. V usage is TRBV27 and J usage is TRBJ1-1, with a possible D match to TRBD1 (6 bases). The CDR3 spans 17 residues. Trimming removed 4 bases from V and 0 bases from J, with 18 bases in between. CDR1 MNHEY and CDR2 SMNVEV come from the germline V gene (reference sequence).

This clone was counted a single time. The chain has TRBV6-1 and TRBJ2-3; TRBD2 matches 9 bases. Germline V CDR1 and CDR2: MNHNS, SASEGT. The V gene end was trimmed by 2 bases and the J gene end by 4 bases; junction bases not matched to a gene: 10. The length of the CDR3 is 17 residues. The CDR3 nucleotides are TGTGCCAGCAGTGAAAGGTTCGCGGGAGGGTGGGCAGATACGCAGTATTTT. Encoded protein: CASSERFAGGWADTQYF.

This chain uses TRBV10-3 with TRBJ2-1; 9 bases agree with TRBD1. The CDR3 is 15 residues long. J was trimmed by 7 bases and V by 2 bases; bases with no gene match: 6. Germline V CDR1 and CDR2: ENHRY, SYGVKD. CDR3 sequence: CAISEPGTGINEQFF. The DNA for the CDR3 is TGTGCCATCAGTGAGCCCGGGACAGGGATAAATGAGCAGTTCTTC.

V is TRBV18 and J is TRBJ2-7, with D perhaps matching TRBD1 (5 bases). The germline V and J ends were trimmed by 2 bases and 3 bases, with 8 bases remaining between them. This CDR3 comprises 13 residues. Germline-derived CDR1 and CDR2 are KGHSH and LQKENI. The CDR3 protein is CASSPGHGYEQYF. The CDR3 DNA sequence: TGTGCCAGCTCACCAGGACACGGCTACGAGCAGTACTTC.

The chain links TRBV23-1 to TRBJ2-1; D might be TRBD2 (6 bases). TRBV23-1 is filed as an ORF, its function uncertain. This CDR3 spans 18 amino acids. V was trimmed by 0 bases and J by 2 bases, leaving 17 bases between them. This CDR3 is CASSQSTGRDSTYNEQFF. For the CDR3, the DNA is TGCGCCAGCAGTCAATCGACGGGAAGGGACTCGACCTACAATGAGCAGTTCTTC.

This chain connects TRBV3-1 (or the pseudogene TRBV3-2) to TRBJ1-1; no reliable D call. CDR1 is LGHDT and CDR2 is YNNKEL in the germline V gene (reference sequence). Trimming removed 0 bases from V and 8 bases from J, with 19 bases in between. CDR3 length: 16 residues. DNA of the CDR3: TGTGCCAGCAGCCAAGATCAAGGCGGGCCGCTGACCGAAGCTTTCTTT. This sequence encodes CASSQDQGGPLTEAFF.

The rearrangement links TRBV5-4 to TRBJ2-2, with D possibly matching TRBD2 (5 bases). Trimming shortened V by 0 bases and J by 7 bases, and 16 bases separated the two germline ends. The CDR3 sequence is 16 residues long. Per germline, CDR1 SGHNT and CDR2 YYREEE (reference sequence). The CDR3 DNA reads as TGTGCCAGCAGCTTGGCTAGTGTCGGGGTTGGCGGGGAGCTGTTTTTT. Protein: CASSLASVGVGGELFF. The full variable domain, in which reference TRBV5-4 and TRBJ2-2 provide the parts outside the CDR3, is ETGVTQSPTHLIKTRGQQVTLRCSSQSGHNTVSWYQQALGQGPQFIFQYYREEENGRGNFPPRFSGLQFPNYSSELNVNALELDDSALYLCASSLASVGVGGELFFGEGSRLTVL.

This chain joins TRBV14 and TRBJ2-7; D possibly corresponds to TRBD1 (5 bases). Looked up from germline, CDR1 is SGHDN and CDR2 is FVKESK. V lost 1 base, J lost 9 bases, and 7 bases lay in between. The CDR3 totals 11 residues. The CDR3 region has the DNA TGTGCCAGCAGCCAAGTGGGGCGGCAGTACTTC. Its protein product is CASSQVGRQYF.

CDR3 in amino acids: CASSLGGSGANVLTF. In nucleotides, the CDR3 is TGCGCCAGCAGCCTGGGGGGTTCTGGGGCCAACGTCCTGACTTTC. The V call is TRBV4-1, the J call TRBJ2-6; D may be TRBD2 (6 bases). This CDR3 has 15 amino acids. Germline V gene lookup returns CDR1 MGHRA and CDR2 YSYEKL. The V end was cut by 4 bases, the J end by 1 base, with 8 bases between.

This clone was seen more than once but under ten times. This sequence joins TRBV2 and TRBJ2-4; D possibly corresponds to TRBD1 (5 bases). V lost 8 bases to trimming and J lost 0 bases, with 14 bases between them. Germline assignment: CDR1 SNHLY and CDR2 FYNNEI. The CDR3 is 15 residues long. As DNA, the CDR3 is TGTGCCAGCCAGAACAGGAATATAGCCAAAAACATTCAGTACTTC. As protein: CASQNRNIAKNIQYF. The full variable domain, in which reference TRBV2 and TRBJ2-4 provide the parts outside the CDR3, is EPEVTQTPSHQVTQMGQEVILRCVPISNHLYFYWYRQILGQKVEFLVSFYNNEISEKSEIFDDQFSVERPDGSNFTLKIRSTKLEDSAMYFCASQNRNIAKNIQYFGAGTRLSVL.

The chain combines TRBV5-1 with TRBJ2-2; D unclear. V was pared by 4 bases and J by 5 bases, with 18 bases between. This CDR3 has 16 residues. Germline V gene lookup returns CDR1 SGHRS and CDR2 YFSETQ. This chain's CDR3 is CASSVTGPTGTGELFF. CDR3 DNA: TGCGCCAGCAGCGTGACTGGCCCCACGGGTACCGGGGAGCTGTTTTTT.

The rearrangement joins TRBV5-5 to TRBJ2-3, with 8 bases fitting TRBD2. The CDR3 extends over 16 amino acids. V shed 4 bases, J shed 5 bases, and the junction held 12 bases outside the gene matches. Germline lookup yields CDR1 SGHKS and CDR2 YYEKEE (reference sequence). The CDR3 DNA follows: TGTGCCAGCAGCCAATCGGGAGGGCCGCGAGTAGATACGCAGTATTTT. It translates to CASSQSGGPRVDTQYF.

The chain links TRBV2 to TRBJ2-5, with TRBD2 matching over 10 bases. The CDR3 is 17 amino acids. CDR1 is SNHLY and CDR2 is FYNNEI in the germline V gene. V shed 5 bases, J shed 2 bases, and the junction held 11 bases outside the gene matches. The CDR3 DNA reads TGTGCCAGCAGTTCCTTATGGACTAGCGGACAGCAAGAGACCCAGTACTTC. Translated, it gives CASSSLWTSGQQETQYF.

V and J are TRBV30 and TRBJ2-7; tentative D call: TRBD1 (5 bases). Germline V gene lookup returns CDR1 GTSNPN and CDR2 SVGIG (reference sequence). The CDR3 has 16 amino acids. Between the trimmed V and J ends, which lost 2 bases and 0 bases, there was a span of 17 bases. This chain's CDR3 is CAWSRRAGLGSYEQYF. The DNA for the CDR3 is TGTGCCTGGAGTCGCCGGGCAGGGCTCGGCTCCTACGAGCAGTACTTC.

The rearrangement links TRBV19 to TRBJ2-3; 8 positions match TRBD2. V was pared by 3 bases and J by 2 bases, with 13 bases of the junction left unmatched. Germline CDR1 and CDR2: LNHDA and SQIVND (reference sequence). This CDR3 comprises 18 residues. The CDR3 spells CASSIPRGVAGITDTQYF. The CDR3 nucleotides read TGTGCCAGTAGTATTCCTCGGGGAGTAGCGGGAATCACAGATACGCAGTATTTT.

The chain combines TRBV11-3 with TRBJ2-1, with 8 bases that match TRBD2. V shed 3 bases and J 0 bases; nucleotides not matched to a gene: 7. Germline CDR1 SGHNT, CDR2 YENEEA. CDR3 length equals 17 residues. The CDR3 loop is CASSFAGGASSYNEQFF. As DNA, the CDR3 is TGTGCCAGCAGCTTCGCGGGAGGAGCTAGCTCCTACAATGAGCAGTTCTTC.

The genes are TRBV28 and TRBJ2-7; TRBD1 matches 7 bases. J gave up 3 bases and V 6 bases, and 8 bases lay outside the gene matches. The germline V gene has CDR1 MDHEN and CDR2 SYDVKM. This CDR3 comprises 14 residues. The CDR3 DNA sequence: TGTGCCAGCAGCCGCCCCGGGACAGTCTACGAGCAGTACTTC. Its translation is CASSRPGTVYEQYF.

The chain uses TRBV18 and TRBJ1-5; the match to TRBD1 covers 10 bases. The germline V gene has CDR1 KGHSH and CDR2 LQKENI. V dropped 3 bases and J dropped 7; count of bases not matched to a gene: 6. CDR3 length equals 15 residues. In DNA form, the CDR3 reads TGTGCCAGCTCACCCGGGACAGGGGTACGACAGCCCCAGCATTTT. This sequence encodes CASSPGTGVRQPQHF. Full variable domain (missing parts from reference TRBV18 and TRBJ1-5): NAGVMQNPRHLVRRRGQEARLRCSPMKGHSHVYWYRQLPEEGLKFMVYLQKENIIDESGMPKERFSAEFPKEGPSILRIQQVVRGDSAAYFCASSPGTGVRQPQHFGDGTRLSIL.

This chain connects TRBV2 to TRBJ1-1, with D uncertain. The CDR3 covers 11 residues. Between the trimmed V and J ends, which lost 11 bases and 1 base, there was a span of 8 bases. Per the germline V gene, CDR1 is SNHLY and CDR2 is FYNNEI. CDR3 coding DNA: TGTGCCCGCCACACGAACACTGAAGCTTTCTTT. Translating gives CARHTNTEAFF.

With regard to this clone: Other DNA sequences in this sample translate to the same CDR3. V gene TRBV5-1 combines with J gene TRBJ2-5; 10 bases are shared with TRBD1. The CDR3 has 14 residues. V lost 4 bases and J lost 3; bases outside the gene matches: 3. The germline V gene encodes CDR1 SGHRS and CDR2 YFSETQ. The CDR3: CASSPGQGKETQYF. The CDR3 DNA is TGCGCCAGCAGCCCGGGACAGGGGAAAGAGACCCAGTACTTC.

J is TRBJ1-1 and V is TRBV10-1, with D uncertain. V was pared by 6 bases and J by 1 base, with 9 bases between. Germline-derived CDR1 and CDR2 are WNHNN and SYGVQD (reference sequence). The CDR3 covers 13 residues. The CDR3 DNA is TGCGCCAGCAGCCTAACCCGGAACACTGAAGCTTTCTTT. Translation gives CASSLTRNTEAFF.